Listed below are T cell receptor beta chains from one sample, sequenced in a study of T cells after yellow fever vaccination. TCRdb called the 5' RACE reads again in MiXCR, with one record for every CDR3 protein. The sample records some 320,000 distinct CDR3 sequences, around 9.3% being singletons. The sample here was CD4+ T cells sorted from PBMCs, taken 5 days after the yellow fever booster vaccination. These receptors all stem from a man between 18 and 35 years old who received the YFV17D yellow fever vaccine. CDR3s include the opening cysteine and the closing phenylalanine or tryptophan. D genes are given only for firm matches. A clone size is listed for some rows: how often the clone was seen (once, few, many), or a class if it is expanded.

length: 13; J: TRBJ1-5; D: -; V: TRBV9; size: -; DNA: TGTGCCAGCAGCGCAGCAGGGAGACAGCCCCAGCATTTT; CDR3: CASSAAGRQPQHF
length: 13; J: TRBJ1-2; D: -; V: TRBV19; size: -; DNA: TGTGCCAGTAGTCCAGACAGTCTCTATGGCTACACCTTC; CDR3: CASSPDSLYGYTF
length: 13; J: TRBJ1-4; D: -; V: TRBV5-7; size: many; DNA: TGTGCCAGCAGCTTGAAAGGGTGTGAAAAACTGTTTTTT; CDR3: CASSLKGCEKLFF
length: 15; J: TRBJ2-6; D: -; V: TRBV6-2/TRBV6-3; size: -; DNA: TGTGCCAGCACCCACGGGGGATCTGGGGCCAACGTCCTGACTTTC; CDR3: CASTHGGSGANVLTF
length: 11; J: TRBJ1-1; D: -; V: TRBV30; size: many; DNA: TGTGCCTGGGGGTCGGAGACTGAAGCTTTCTTT; CDR3: CAWGSETEAFF
length: 17; J: TRBJ2-1; D: TRBD2; V: TRBV15; size: many; DNA: TGTGCCACCAGCAGAGCGCATAGCGGGGGGGGTGGGAATGAGCAGTTCTTC; CDR3: CATSRAHSGGGGNEQFF
length: 13; J: TRBJ1-3; D: TRBD1; V: TRBV20-1; size: many; DNA: TGCAGTGCAAGCAGGACAGGGGGCAACACCATATATTTT; CDR3: CSASRTGGNTIYF
length: 13; J: TRBJ1-1; D: TRBD1; V: TRBV3-1; size: many; DNA: TGTGCCAGCAGCCAAGACCGGGACAGTGAAGCTTTCTTT; CDR3: CASSQDRDSEAFF
length: 14; J: TRBJ1-6; D: TRBD1; V: TRBV27; size: -; DNA: TGTGCCAGCAATCACAGGGGGCCAAATTCACCCCTCCACTTT; CDR3: CASNHRGPNSPLHF
length: 12; J: TRBJ2-1; D: -; V: TRBV5-1; size: few; DNA: TGCGCCAGCAGCCCGATGGGCAATGAGCAGTTCTTC; CDR3: CASSPMGNEQFF
length: 11; J: TRBJ1-2; D: -; V: TRBV7-2; size: few; DNA: TGTGCCAGCACCCCAGGGTATGGCTACACCTTC; CDR3: CASTPGYGYTF
length: 12; J: TRBJ2-3; D: -; V: TRBV12-3/TRBV12-4; size: -; DNA: TGTGCCAGCAGTTTTCTAGCCAGTACGCAGTATTTT; CDR3: CASSFLASTQYF
length: 15; J: TRBJ2-1; D: TRBD1; V: TRBV5-8; size: few; DNA: TGTGCCAGCAGCTGGAGGGGACAGGGGTTAGGTGAGCAGTTCTTC; CDR3: CASSWRGQGLGEQFF
length: 15; J: TRBJ2-1; D: TRBD1; V: TRBV7-3; size: -; DNA: TGTGCCAGCAGCTCCAGGGACAGGGTGAGGAATGAGCAGTTCTTC; CDR3: CASSSRDRVRNEQFF
length: 19; J: TRBJ1-4; D: -; V: TRBV4-3; size: many; DNA: TGCGCCAGCAGCCAAGATAGTATGGGGGGCCTTGCAACTAATGAAAAACTGTTTTTT; CDR3: CASSQDSMGGLATNEKLFF
length: 15; J: TRBJ2-2; D: -; V: TRBV5-1; size: few; DNA: TGCGCCAGCAGCTCAATCCAGGGTAACACCGGGGAGCTGTTTTTT; CDR3: CASSSIQGNTGELFF
length: 16; J: TRBJ2-1; D: TRBD1; V: TRBV27; size: -; DNA: TGTGCCAGCTCCTCCATCCTCAGGGGGACATACAATGAGCAGTTCTTC; CDR3: CASSSILRGTYNEQFF
length: 14; J: TRBJ2-2; D: -; V: TRBV3-1; size: many; DNA: TGTGCCAGCAGCCGGTTCGGGAACACCGGGGAGCTGTTTTTT; CDR3: CASSRFGNTGELFF
length: 16; J: TRBJ2-1; D: TRBD2; V: TRBV4-1; size: few; DNA: TGCGCCAGCAGCCTAGAACTAGCGGGGGGTTACAATGAGCAGTTCTTC; CDR3: CASSLELAGGYNEQFF
length: 14; J: TRBJ1-5; D: -; V: TRBV20-1; size: -; DNA: TGCAGTGCTATCCGGGGGGGCGCGGGGCAGCCCCAGCATTTT; CDR3: CSAIRGGAGQPQHF
length: 16; J: TRBJ2-3; D: TRBD2; V: TRBV7-2; size: many; DNA: TGTGCCAGCAGCTTGCACCGACTAGCGGGGCAAGATACGCAGTATTTT; CDR3: CASSLHRLAGQDTQYF
length: 14; J: TRBJ2-3; D: TRBD2; V: TRBV7-2; size: -; DNA: TGTGCCAGCAGTCGTAGCGGGGTCGTCGATACGCAGTATTTT; CDR3: CASSRSGVVDTQYF
length: 13; J: TRBJ2-1; D: -; V: TRBV10-1; size: few; DNA: TGCGCCAGCAAAAGACGGGGGTTGATTGAGCAGTTCTTC; CDR3: CASKRRGLIEQFF
length: 12; J: TRBJ1-2; D: -; V: TRBV4-1; size: few; DNA: TGCGCCAGCAGCCAAGATCGTTATTCCTACACCTTC; CDR3: CASSQDRYSYTF
length: 15; J: TRBJ2-7; D: -; V: TRBV12-3/TRBV12-4; size: few; DNA: TGTGCCAGCAGTTTCCACAGGGCGAGCTCCTACGAGCAGTACTTC; CDR3: CASSFHRASSYEQYF
length: 14; J: TRBJ2-5; D: -; V: TRBV20-1; size: -; DNA: TGCAGTGCCGTCAACTCGGGGCTGGGAGAGACCCAGTACTTC; CDR3: CSAVNSGLGETQYF
length: 15; J: TRBJ2-3; D: -; V: TRBV3-1; size: -; DNA: TGTGCCAGCAGCCAGAAACCGGGGCCGGCGGATACGCAGTATTTT; CDR3: CASSQKPGPADTQYF
length: 16; J: TRBJ1-1; D: -; V: TRBV29-1; size: many; DNA: TGCAGCGTTGTACGGACCACCAAGTTCATGAACACTGAAGCTTTCTTT; CDR3: CSVVRTTKFMNTEAFF
length: 14; J: TRBJ1-1; D: -; V: TRBV12-3/TRBV12-4; size: -; DNA: TGTGCCAGCAGTCCTCAGGGGATCGGCACTGAAGCTTTCTTT; CDR3: CASSPQGIGTEAFF
length: 16; J: TRBJ2-2; D: -; V: TRBV19; size: many; DNA: TGTGCCAGTAGTACAATCCTCAGGGGAGGCACCGGGGAGCTGTTTTTT; CDR3: CASSTILRGGTGELFF
length: 14; J: TRBJ2-7; D: TRBD1; V: TRBV7-9; size: many; DNA: TGTGCCAGCAGCTCCAGGGACAGGGGGGCCGAGCAGTACTTC; CDR3: CASSSRDRGAEQYF
length: 13; J: TRBJ1-2; D: -; V: TRBV7-9; size: many; DNA: TGTGCCAGCAGCTCGAAACAGGGAGACGGCTACACCTTC; CDR3: CASSSKQGDGYTF
length: 17; J: TRBJ2-5; D: TRBD2; V: TRBV7-2; size: -; DNA: TGTGCCAGCAGCTTATCCCCGGGACTAGCGGCCCAAGAGACCCAGTACTTC; CDR3: CASSLSPGLAAQETQYF